Sequencing of this TCR beta chain was carried out in a study of shared clonotypes between healthy human individuals. Whole-study context: The donors, a couple of women and a few men, were aged 18 to 49.

Unsorted PBMC DNA underwent sequencing on ten immunoSEQ deep assay plates. As handled by the study authors: ImmunoSEQ supplied junction-only sequences lacking quality scores, so filtering was different. Data came from immunoSEQ multiplex PCR; TCRdb stores just in-frame clones and leaves some out. V, J and clone size reflect that table, while D and trimming were determined from the DNA. The sample lists approximately 510,000 clones, 79% occurring once. CDR3 size: 14 residues. The germline V gene has CDR1 SEHNR and CDR2 FQNEAQ (reference sequence). Trimming removed 4 bases from V and 3 bases from J; junction bases left unmatched: 5.

V usage is TRBV7-9 and J usage is TRBJ1-1, with TRBD1 matching 7 bases. This clonotype originated in a woman aged 40-49 years in good health. Some clones in this sample may be carry-over from other donors' samples. Sequencing was carried out using PBMCs. The CDR3 loop reads CASSYRGRDTEAFF. As DNA, the CDR3 is TGTGCCAGCAGCTATAGGGGGCGGGACACTGAAGCTTTCTTT.